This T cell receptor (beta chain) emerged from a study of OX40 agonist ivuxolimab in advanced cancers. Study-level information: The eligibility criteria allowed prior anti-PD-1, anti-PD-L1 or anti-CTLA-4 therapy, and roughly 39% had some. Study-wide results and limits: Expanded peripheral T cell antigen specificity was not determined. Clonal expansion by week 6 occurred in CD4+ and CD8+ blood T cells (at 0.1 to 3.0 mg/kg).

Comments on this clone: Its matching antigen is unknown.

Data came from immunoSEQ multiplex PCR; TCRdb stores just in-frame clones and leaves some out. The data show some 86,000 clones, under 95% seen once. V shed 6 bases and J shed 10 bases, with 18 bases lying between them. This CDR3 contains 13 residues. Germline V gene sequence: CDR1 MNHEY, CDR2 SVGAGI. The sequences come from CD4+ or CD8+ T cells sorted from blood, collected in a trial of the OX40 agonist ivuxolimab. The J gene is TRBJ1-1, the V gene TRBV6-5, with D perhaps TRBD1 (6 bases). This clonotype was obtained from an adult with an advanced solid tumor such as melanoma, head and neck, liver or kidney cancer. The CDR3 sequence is CASSTTGMDVAFF. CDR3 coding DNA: TGTGCCAGCAGCACTACAGGGATGGATGTAGCTTTCTTT.